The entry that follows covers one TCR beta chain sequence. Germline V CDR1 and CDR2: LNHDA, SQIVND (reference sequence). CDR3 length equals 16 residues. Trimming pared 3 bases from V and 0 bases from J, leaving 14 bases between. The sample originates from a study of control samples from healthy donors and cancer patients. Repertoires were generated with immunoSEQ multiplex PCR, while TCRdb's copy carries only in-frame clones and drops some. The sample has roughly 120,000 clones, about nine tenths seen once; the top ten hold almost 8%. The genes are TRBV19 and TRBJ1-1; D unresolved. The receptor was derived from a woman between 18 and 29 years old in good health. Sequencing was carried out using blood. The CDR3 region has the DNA TGTGCCAGTAGTATCCGAACAGCTTACATGAACACTGAAGCTTTCTTT. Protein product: CASSIRTAYMNTEAFF.